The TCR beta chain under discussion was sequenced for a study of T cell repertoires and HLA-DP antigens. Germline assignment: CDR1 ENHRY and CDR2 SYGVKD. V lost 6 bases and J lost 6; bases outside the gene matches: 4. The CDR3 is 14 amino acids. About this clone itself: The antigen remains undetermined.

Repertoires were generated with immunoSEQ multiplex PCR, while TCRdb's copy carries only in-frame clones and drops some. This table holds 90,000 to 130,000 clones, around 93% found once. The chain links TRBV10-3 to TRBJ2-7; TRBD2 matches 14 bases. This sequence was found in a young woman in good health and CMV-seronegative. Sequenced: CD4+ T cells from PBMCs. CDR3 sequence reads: CAIRETSGRGEQYF. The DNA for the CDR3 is TGTGCCATCAGGGAGACTAGCGGGAGGGGCGAGCAGTACTTC.